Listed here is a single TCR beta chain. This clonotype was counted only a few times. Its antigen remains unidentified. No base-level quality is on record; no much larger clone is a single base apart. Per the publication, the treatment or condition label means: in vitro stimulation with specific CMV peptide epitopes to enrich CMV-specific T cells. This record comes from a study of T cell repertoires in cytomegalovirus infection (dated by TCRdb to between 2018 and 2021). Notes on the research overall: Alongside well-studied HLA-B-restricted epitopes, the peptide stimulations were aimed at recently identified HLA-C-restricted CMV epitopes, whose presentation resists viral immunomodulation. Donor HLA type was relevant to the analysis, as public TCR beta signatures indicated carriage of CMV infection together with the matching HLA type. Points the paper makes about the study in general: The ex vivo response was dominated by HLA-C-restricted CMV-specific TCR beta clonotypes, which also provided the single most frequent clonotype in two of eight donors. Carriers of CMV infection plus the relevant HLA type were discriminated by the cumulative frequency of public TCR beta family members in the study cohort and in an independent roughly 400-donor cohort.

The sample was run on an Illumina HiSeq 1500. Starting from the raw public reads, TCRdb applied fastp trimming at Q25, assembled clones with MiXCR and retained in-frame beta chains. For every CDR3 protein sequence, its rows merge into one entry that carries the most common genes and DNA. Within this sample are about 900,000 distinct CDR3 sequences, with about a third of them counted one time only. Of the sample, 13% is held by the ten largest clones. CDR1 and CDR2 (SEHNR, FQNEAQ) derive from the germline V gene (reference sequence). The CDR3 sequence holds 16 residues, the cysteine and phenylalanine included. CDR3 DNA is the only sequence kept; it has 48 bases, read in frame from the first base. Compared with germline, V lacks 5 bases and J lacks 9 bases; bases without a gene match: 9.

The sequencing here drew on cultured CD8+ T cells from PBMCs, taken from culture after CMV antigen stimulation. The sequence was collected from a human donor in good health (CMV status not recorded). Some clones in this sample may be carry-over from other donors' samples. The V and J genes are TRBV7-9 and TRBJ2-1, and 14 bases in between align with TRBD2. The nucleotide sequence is TGTGCCAGCAGCCCCTCCCGGACTAGCGGGGGGATTGAGCAGTTCTTC. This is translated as CASSPSRTSGGIEQFF.